This T cell receptor (beta chain) is from a study of Graves' ophthalmopathy and Graves' hyperthyroidism. Turning to the study itself: Researchers obtained peripheral blood at initial diagnosis, before any treatment had begun. The study's findings and limits: From stable hyperthyroidism, ophthalmopathy was separated by a 13-signature model with 87.88% sensitivity and over 70% specificity. Most thyroid clonotypes expanded beyond 0.001 frequency were also found in blood.

V was pared by 7 bases and J by 3 bases, with 12 bases between. This CDR3 region has 13 residues. This clonotype was detected many times. What it binds is not known. Amplification from RNA transcripts yielded the TCR beta CDR3 regions. HTBI primers were employed in first-round RT-PCR, then a second-round multiplex PCR followed. Each CDR3 protein gets one entry after TCRdb re-called the multiplex PCR reads with MiXCR. The sample has 680,000 or so distinct CDR3 sequences, about a fifth seen once; the top ten hold roughly 6.9%. By definition, stable hyperthyroidism involved no ophthalmopathy within 18 months of follow-up.

The sequencing sample was made of peripheral blood. V usage is TRBV12-3 or TRBV12-4 and J usage is TRBJ1-1; D is undetermined. The TCR comes from a woman under 30 with stable Graves' hyperthyroidism. Some clones in this sample may be carry-over from other donors' samples. This CDR3 reads CASTGLGYTEAFF. The CDR3 coding sequence is TGTGCCAGCACCGGTTTGGGCTACACTGAAGCTTTCTTT.